This T cell receptor beta chain was documented in a study of T cells expressing NK-cell markers. Study overall: Repertoire data for TCR beta were derived from sorted T cells (CD3+CD56+NKG2C+, CD3+CD56+NKG2C- and CD3+CD56-NKG2C+). Study outcomes and limitations: Expanded clones of NKG2C+ T cells had an unclear HCMV specificity. Topping the CD3+CD56-NKG2C+ fraction as well were these clonotypes, in several donors.

Concerning this clonotype itself: What it binds is unknown.

A 5'RACE template switching approach incorporating UMIs was used to make TCR beta cDNA. After re-calling the 5' RACE reads, TCRdb lists one entry per CDR3 protein, DNA absent. This sample's table has about 370,000 distinct CDR3 sequences. Germline V gives CDR1 SEHNR, CDR2 FQNEAQ (reference sequence). CDR3 size: 13 residues. The sequenced material came from blood T cells: a sorted CD56 or NKG2C T cell subset, CD4+ or CD8+ T cells, or bulk PBMC T cells (not recorded which). V usage is TRBV7-9 and J usage is TRBJ2-6. This clonotype was obtained from a woman in her forties or fifties in good health. CDR3: CAISLAGANVLTF.